This T cell receptor beta chain comes out of a study of blood T cell repertoires in COVID-19. Study as a whole: There were acute and convalescent COVID-19 samples, and they came from the United States, Italy and Spain. T cells, B-cell-depleted T cells, or PBMCs provided the cDNA or gDNA that served as material.

Authors' analysis steps: Amplifying reference gene primers gave estimates of nucleated cell counts. TCRdb's table, derived via immunoSEQ multiplex PCR, lists solely in-frame clones and lacks some. V and J calls and clone size are given by that table; D and trimming were obtained from the DNA. The table lists about 150,000 clones, roughly 80% of them singletons. Looked up from germline, CDR1 is MNHEY and CDR2 is SMNVEV (reference sequence). Trimming took 2 bases from V and 2 from J; bases not matched to a gene: 7. The CDR3 covers 16 residues. Sequencing was done on a sample of peripheral blood. This chain links TRBV27 with TRBJ2-3; TRBD2 agrees at 7 bases. The sequence was obtained from a man in his 60s with acute or convalescent COVID-19. The CDR3 reads CASSLGAGPPTDTQYF. The CDR3, as DNA: TGTGCCAGCAGTTTAGGAGCGGGGCCCCCCACAGATACGCAGTATTTT.